A single sample is the source of the 8 T cell receptor beta chains below, sequenced in a study of shared clonotypes between healthy human individuals. Assay used: immunoSEQ multiplex PCR; TCRdb lists only in-frame clones, some missing. In the table there are approximately 810,000 clones, roughly 92% of which are singletons. Terminally differentiated effector memory CD45RA+ cells were excluded from the naive CD8 cells, which were CD45RO-negative and positively selected for CCR7. Source material: naive CD8+ T cells sorted from blood. All receptors derive from a man aged 25-45 years in good health.

V gene TRBV27 combines with J gene TRBJ2-1; the D is unclear. V lost 5 bases, J lost 5 bases, and 16 bases lay in between. The germline V gene encodes CDR1 MNHEY and CDR2 SMNVEV (reference sequence). The CDR3 is 15 amino acids. This chain's CDR3 is CASSPAPDGDNEQFF. The CDR3 coding sequence is TGTGCCAGCAGTCCTGCCCCGGACGGAGACAATGAGCAGTTCTTC.

This clone appeared a few times. This chain uses TRBV9 with TRBJ1-1, with D perhaps TRBD1 (5 bases). V was shortened by 3 bases and J by 4 bases, with 13 bases between the two germline ends. CDR1 and CDR2 from the germline V gene are SGDLS and YYNGEE. CDR3 length: 14 residues. Here the CDR3 DNA reads TGTGCCAGCAGCGCCTCCGGGACGAGCACTGAAGCTTTCTTT. It translates to CASSASGTSTEAFF.

The V and J genes are TRBV5-6 and TRBJ1-5; no definite D call. The length of the CDR3 is 14 residues. Trimming pared 6 bases from V and 6 bases from J, leaving 16 bases between. Germline CDR1 and CDR2: SGHDT and YYEEEE. CDR3 in amino acids: CASTYGEAGQPQHF. The CDR3 DNA reads as TGTGCCAGCACCTACGGGGAAGCCGGTCAGCCCCAGCATTTT.

This chain links TRBV6-5 with TRBJ2-7; 10 bases agree with TRBD2. Trimming at V came to 5 bases and at J to 9 bases, leaving 13 bases not matched to a gene. From germline, CDR1 is MNHEY and CDR2 SVGAGI. CDR3 length equals 15 residues. DNA of the CDR3: TGTGCCAGCAGTATCGGACTAGCGGCTGCTCACGCGCAGTACTTC. Its translation is CASSIGLAAAHAQYF.

On this clone: The junction and the germline gene differ at one end; a read error may be behind it. The rearrangement uses TRBV5-1 and TRBJ2-5; D remains unclear. From germline, CDR1 is SGHRS and CDR2 YFSETQ. There are 13 residues in the CDR3. CDR3 sequence (DNA): TGCGCCAGCAGCTTGAGGAACCAGGAGACCCAGTACTTC. It specifies CASSLRNQETQYF.

The chain links TRBV29-1 to TRBJ2-6; D not resolved. This CDR3 is built from 13 residues. V was pared by 7 bases and J by 12 bases, with 19 bases between. Looked up from germline, CDR1 is SQVTM and CDR2 is ANQGSEA. CDR3 loop: CSDLSTGPGVLTF. The CDR3 bases are TGCAGCGACCTCTCGACCGGACCGGGCGTCCTGACTTTC.

As to this clone: At one boundary the junction diverges from the germline segment, which might be a read error. The chain's CDR3 is CASTLDTPGQGRDEQYF. The CDR3 DNA reads as TGCGCCAGCACCTTGGATACTCCGGGACAGGGGAGGGACGAGCAGTACTTC. This chain connects TRBV5-1 to TRBJ2-7, with 10 bases lining up with TRBD1. This CDR3 contains 17 residues. Germline V gene sequence: CDR1 SGHRS, CDR2 YFSETQ.

CDR3 nucleotide sequence: TGTGCCAGCCTACGACCAAGCGCAGATACGCAGTATTTT. It yields the protein CASLRPSADTQYF. The V and J genes are TRBV28 and TRBJ2-3; D is undetermined. Germline V lookup: CDR1 MDHEN, CDR2 SYDVKM. There are 13 residues in the CDR3. Trimming took 8 bases from V and 4 from J, leaving 13 bases between them.